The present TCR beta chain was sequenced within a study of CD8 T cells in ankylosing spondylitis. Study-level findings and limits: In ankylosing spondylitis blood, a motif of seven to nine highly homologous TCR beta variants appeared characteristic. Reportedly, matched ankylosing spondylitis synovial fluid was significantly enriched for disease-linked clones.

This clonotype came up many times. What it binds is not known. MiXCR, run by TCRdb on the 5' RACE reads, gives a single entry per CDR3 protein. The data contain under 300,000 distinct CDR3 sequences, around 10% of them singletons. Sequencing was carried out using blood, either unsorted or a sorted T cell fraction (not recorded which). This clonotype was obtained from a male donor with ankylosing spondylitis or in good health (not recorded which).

The CDR3 reads CSRRAGSLSTDTQYF. CDR3 nucleotide sequence: TGCAGCAGGAGGGCAGGGTCTCTTAGCACAGATACGCAGTATTTT. V is TRBV20-1 and J is TRBJ2-3, with D possibly TRBD2 on 6 matching bases. CDR3 size: 15 residues. Germline CDR1 is DFQATT and CDR2 is SNEGSKA (reference sequence).